These T cell receptor beta chains were read from a single sample in a study of shared clonotypes between healthy human individuals. The protocol was immunoSEQ multiplex PCR, while the TCRdb copy is restricted to in-frame clones and leaves out a portion. The sample carries about a million clones, about 80% recorded once. The specimen was memory CD4+ T cells sorted from blood. These receptors came from a man between 18 and 35 years old in good health. Both conserved end residues are part of each CDR3. The order of the fields is D gene, V gene, J gene, clone size, CDR3 protein, CDR3 DNA. D genes are given only for firm matches. Not all rows give a size; the values are once, few, many and, for expanded clones, a class.

D: TRBD1
V: TRBV28
J: TRBJ1-1
size: once
CDR3: CASSYPRDRGGTEAFF
DNA: TGTGCCAGCAGTTACCCCAGGGACAGGGGCGGGACTGAAGCTTTCTTT

D: .
V: TRBV4-1
J: TRBJ1-5
size: .
CDR3: CASSPSWGSNQPQHF
DNA: TGCGCCAGCAGCCCCTCGTGGGGGAGCAATCAGCCCCAGCATTTT

D: .
V: TRBV10-3
J: TRBJ2-7
size: .
CDR3: CAIKDRREFYEQYF
DNA: TGTGCCATCAAAGACAGAAGGGAGTTCTACGAGCAGTACTTC

D: TRBD1
V: TRBV6-5
J: TRBJ2-7
size: once
CDR3: CASSYGGQGSSYEQYF
DNA: TGTGCCAGCAGTTACGGGGGACAGGGCTCCAGTTACGAGCAGTACTTC

D: TRBD2
V: TRBV6-5
J: TRBJ2-7
size: .
CDR3: CASSLGGVPYEQYF
DNA: TGTGCCAGCAGTCTGGGAGGGGTGCCCTACGAGCAGTACTTC

D: .
V: TRBV21-1
J: TRBJ1-4
size: .
CDR3: CASSGRQTTNEKLFF
DNA: TGTGCCAGCAGCGGACGACAAACAACTAATGAAAAACTGTTTTTT

D: .
V: TRBV6-5
J: TRBJ1-1
size: many
CDR3: CASSSGTKNTEAFF
DNA: TGTGCCAGCAGTTCCGGGACAAAGAACACTGAAGCTTTCTTT

D: .
V: TRBV5-1
J: TRBJ1-6
size: .
CDR3: CASSLEVQNNSPLHF
DNA: TGCGCCAGCAGCTTGGAAGTACAGAATAATTCACCCCTCCACTTT

D: .
V: TRBV19
J: TRBJ2-3
size: .
CDR3: CASRQGGTDTQYF
DNA: TGTGCCAGTAGGCAGGGTGGCACAGATACGCAGTATTTT

D: .
V: TRBV28
J: TRBJ1-4
size: .
CDR3: CASLEQGDEKLFF
DNA: TGTGCCAGCTTAGAGCAGGGTGACGAAAAACTGTTTTTT

D: TRBD2
V: TRBV7-2
J: TRBJ2-1
size: .
CDR3: CASSLDGTSGLNEQFF
DNA: TGTGCCAGCAGCTTAGACGGGACTAGCGGGTTGAATGAGCAGTTCTTC

D: .
V: TRBV5-4
J: TRBJ2-7
size: .
CDR3: CASSSSGLQSDEQYF
DNA: TGTGCCAGCAGCTCCTCGGGACTTCAATCGGACGAGCAGTACTTC

D: TRBD1
V: TRBV7-9
J: TRBJ1-3
size: .
CDR3: CASSLALTGKSGNTIYF
DNA: TGTGCCAGCAGCTTAGCGCTGACAGGGAAATCTGGAAACACCATATATTTT

D: .
V: TRBV29-1
J: TRBJ1-2
size: .
CDR3: CSVDGSYTF
DNA: TGCAGCGTTGACGGTAGCTACACCTTC